This T cell receptor beta chain appears in the sequencing data of a study of molecular identifiers for immune sequencing clone quantification. TCRdb re-called the PCR reads with MiXCR, one entry per CDR3 protein. The data show 85,000 to 100,000 distinct CDR3 sequences, around 24% seen once. Germline CDR1 and CDR2: SGHKS and YYEKEE (reference sequence). The CDR3 extends over 13 amino acids. Between the trimmed V and J ends, which lost 0 bases and 3 bases, there was a span of 7 bases. This TCR was sampled from a human donor in good health. Some libraries in this study had Jurkat cell RNA spiked in. Material: naive CD8+ T cells from blood, with Jurkat cell RNA spiked in. Described subset: FACS-sorted CD8+CD4-CCR7+CD45RA+ naive T cells. The chain joins TRBV5-5 to TRBJ2-7; no firm D call. In DNA form, the CDR3 reads TGTGCCAGCAGCTTGGGGCTGGGCTACGAGCAGTACTTC. Its translation is CASSLGLGYEQYF.